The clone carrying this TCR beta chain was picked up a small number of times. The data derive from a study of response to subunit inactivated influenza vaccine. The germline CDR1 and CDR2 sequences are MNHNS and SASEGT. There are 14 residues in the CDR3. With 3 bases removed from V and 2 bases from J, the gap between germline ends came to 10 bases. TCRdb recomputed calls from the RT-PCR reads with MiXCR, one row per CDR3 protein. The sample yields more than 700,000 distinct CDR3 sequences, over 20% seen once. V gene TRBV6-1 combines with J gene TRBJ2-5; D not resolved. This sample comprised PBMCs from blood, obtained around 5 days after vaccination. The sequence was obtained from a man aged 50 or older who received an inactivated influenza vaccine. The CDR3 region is CASSDYGRQETQYF. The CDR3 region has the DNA TGTGCCAGCAGTGATTATGGAAGACAAGAGACCCAGTACTTC.